One sample yielded the 29 T cell receptor beta chains listed below, sequenced in a study of response to subunit inactivated influenza vaccine. TCRdb called the RT-PCR reads again in MiXCR, with one record for every CDR3 protein. The data hold just over 300,000 distinct CDR3 sequences, with 20% to 25% observed a single time. The sequencing here drew on PBMCs from blood, taken about 20 months after vaccination. These receptor sequences come from a man between 50 and 69 years old who received an inactivated influenza vaccine.

This clonotype was seen many times. The rearrangement uses TRBV20-1 and TRBJ1-1; D is uncertain. The CDR3 has 13 amino acids. Trimming removed 4 bases from V and 0 bases from J, with 9 bases in between. The germline gives CDR1 DFQATT, CDR2 SNEGSKA (reference sequence). The CDR3 region is CSANEWVNTEAFF. The CDR3 DNA follows: TGCAGTGCTAACGAGTGGGTGAACACTGAAGCTTTCTTT.

Ten or more counts support this clonotype. The chain is built from TRBV19 and TRBJ1-1; D gene ambiguous. The CDR3 runs to 14 residues. The V gene's germline CDR1 is LNHDA and CDR2 SQIVND (reference sequence). Trimming shortened V by 3 bases and J by 1 base, and 9 bases separated the two germline ends. The CDR3 region is CASSIGLENTEAFF. The CDR3 DNA follows: TGTGCCAGTAGTATTGGACTGGAGAACACTGAAGCTTTCTTT. The whole variable domain, remainder taken from reference TRBV19 and TRBJ1-1, is DGGITQSPKYLFRKEGQNVTLSCEQNLNHDAMYWYRQDPGQGLRLIYYSQIVNDFQKGDIAEGYSVSREKKESFPLTVTSAQKNPTAFYLCASSIGLENTEAFFGQGTRLTVV.

This clonotype was found once. V usage is TRBV5-4 and J usage is TRBJ2-3, with a possible D match to TRBD1 (5 bases). The CDR3 consists of 15 residues. Germline assignment: CDR1 SGHNT and CDR2 YYREEE (reference sequence). V lost 1 base and J lost 1, with 10 bases in between. CDR3: CASSLSRGRTDTQYF. In DNA form, the CDR3 reads TGTGCCAGCAGCTTGAGTAGGGGCCGCACAGATACGCAGTATTTT. Based on the CDR3 plus reference TRBV5-4 and TRBJ2-3, the full variable domain is ETGVTQSPTHLIKTRGQQVTLRCSSQSGHNTVSWYQQALGQGPQFIFQYYREEENGRGNFPPRFSGLQFPNYSSELNVNALELDDSALYLCASSLSRGRTDTQYFGPGTRLTVL.

This clonotype was counted a few times. The J gene is TRBJ2-5, the V gene TRBV2, with TRBD2 matching over 8 bases. CDR1 is SNHLY, CDR2 FYNNEI, per germline. This CDR3 contains 14 residues. V lost 4 bases and J lost 5; bases outside the gene matches: 6. CDR3 region: CASSGLAGRETQYF. The CDR3 nucleotides read TGTGCCAGCAGTGGTCTAGCGGGCAGGGAGACCCAGTACTTC.

Only a few counts were recorded for this clonotype. The V and J genes are TRBV11-2 and TRBJ2-2; 7 bases fit TRBD2. Germline CDR1 and CDR2: SGHAT and FQNNGV. The V segment lost 7 bases and the J segment 1 base; nucleotides outside the gene matches: 6. The CDR3 totals 15 residues. Here the CDR3 reads CASIGGGRNTGELFF. The CDR3 nucleotides read TGTGCCAGCATAGGAGGCGGGAGGAACACCGGGGAGCTGTTTTTT.

This clonotype came up a few times. The rearrangement joins TRBV15 to TRBJ1-1; D might be TRBD1 (6 bases). Germline values: CDR1 LNHNV, CDR2 YYDKDF (reference sequence). The CDR3 loop spans 14 amino acids. The V and J ends lost 3 bases and 3 bases respectively, with 11 bases between them. DNA of the CDR3: TGTGCCACCAGCAGGGAAGGGGGTTACACTGAAGCTTTCTTT. Its protein is CATSREGGYTEAFF. The whole variable domain, remainder taken from reference TRBV15 and TRBJ1-1, is DAMVIQNPRYQVTQFGKPVTLSCSQTLNHNVMYWYQQKSSQAPKLLFHYYDKDFNNEADTPDNFQSRRPNTSFCFLDIRSPGLGDTAMYLCATSREGGYTEAFFGQGTRLTVV.

This clonotype was observed a handful of times. This chain uses TRBV7-2 with TRBJ2-2; 8 bases fit TRBD1. Germline CDR1 is SGHTA and CDR2 is FQGNSA. CDR3 length: 16 residues. The trim removed 5 bases at V and 0 bases at J, leaving 5 bases unmatched. The CDR3 DNA follows: TGTGCCAGCAGCCCTTTACAGGGGGCGAACACCGGGGAGCTGTTTTTT. Its translation is CASSPLQGANTGELFF.

This clonotype has a handful of counts. The chain carries TRBV29-1 and TRBJ1-2, with D maybe TRBD1 (6 bases). CDR1 and CDR2 (germline): SQVTM, ANQGSEA. This CDR3 is 13 amino acids long. With 7 bases removed from V and 2 bases from J, the gap between germline ends came to 14 bases. Here the CDR3 DNA reads TGCAGCGCCAGATTCAGGGGCAACTATGGCTACACCTTC. Residues: CSARFRGNYGYTF.

This clonotype was counted many times. The V gene is TRBV5-4, the J gene TRBJ1-2; 9 bases align to TRBD1. Losses at the gene ends were 6 bases for V and 6 bases for J; bases not matched to a gene: 9. This CDR3 has 14 residues. The V gene's germline CDR1 is SGHNT and CDR2 YYREEE (reference sequence). The CDR3 nucleotides are TGTGCCAGCATTAAACAGGGGGCTCGGGATGGCTACACCTTC. Its translation is CASIKQGARDGYTF.

The chain employs TRBV20-1 and TRBJ2-7; TRBD2 matches at 7 bases. Germline V gives CDR1 DFQATT, CDR2 SNEGSKA (reference sequence). This CDR3 has 13 residues. The V and J ends lost 2 bases and 6 bases, in that order; junction bases with no gene match: 7. CDR3 loop: CSARLAVVSEQYF. The CDR3 coding sequence is TGCAGTGCTAGACTAGCGGTCGTTAGCGAGCAGTACTTC.

The V gene is TRBV18, the J gene TRBJ2-7; D uncertain. V lost 3 bases and J lost 3, with 9 bases in between. Germline V gene lookup returns CDR1 KGHSH and CDR2 LQKENI. The CDR3 has 13 residues. CDR3 sequence: CASSPTVDYEQYF. In DNA form, the CDR3 reads TGTGCCAGCTCACCGACCGTTGACTACGAGCAGTACTTC.

This clonotype was observed a handful of times. This chain uses TRBV6-2 or TRBV6-3 with TRBJ2-3; 16 bases agree with TRBD2. Germline CDR1 and CDR2: MNHEY and SVGEGT. V lost 5 bases, J lost 10 bases, and 9 bases stayed unmatched. CDR3 length equals 16 residues. The CDR3 bases are TGTGCCAGCAGTAACCCCGGGACTAGCGGGAGGGTCGCGCAGTATTTT. As protein: CASSNPGTSGRVAQYF.

The chain couples TRBV7-9 to TRBJ1-1, with D tentatively TRBD1 (6 bases). V lost 0 bases, J lost 10 bases, and 12 bases lay in between. The CDR3 consists of 13 residues. Looked up from germline, CDR1 is SEHNR and CDR2 is FQNEAQ (reference sequence). The CDR3 sequence is CASSLAGGLVAFF. The DNA of the CDR3 is TGTGCCAGCAGCTTAGCGGGGGGGCTGGTAGCTTTCTTT.

In this sample, this clonotype turned up a few times. V gene TRBV4-3 combines with J gene TRBJ2-2; 7 bases fit TRBD2. Trimming cost V 4 bases and J 3 bases; bases outside gene matches: 5. Germline lookup yields CDR1 LGHNA and CDR2 YSLEER. The CDR3 covers 15 residues. This CDR3 reads CASSPWGGYTGELFF. In DNA, the CDR3 is TGCGCCAGCAGCCCCTGGGGGGGGTACACCGGGGAGCTGTTTTTT.

The genes are TRBV4-3 and TRBJ2-1, with D perhaps matching TRBD1 or TRBD2 (5 bases each). Germline-derived CDR1 and CDR2 are LGHNA and YSLEER. The CDR3 totals 16 residues. Trimming left V 4 bases short and J 4 bases short, with 17 bases between. The CDR3 region has the DNA TGCGCCAGCAGCCCAAATCCGGGACGCGAATACAATGAGCAGTTCTTC. Amino acids: CASSPNPGREYNEQFF.

The chain combines TRBV29-1 with TRBJ2-1; TRBD2 matches 9 bases. J was trimmed by 1 base and V by 4 bases; bases with no gene match: 2. This CDR3 is 14 amino acids long. CDR1 and CDR2 from the germline V gene are SQVTM and ANQGSEA. In nucleotides, the CDR3 is TGCAGCGTTGCTAGCGGGGCTTCCTACAATGAGCAGTTCTTC. Translating it yields CSVASGASYNEQFF.

Points on this clonotype: A read error may explain this, as a much larger clone is one base away. Given the absence of the conserved phenylalanine or tryptophan at the CDR3 end, a read error is likely. CDR3 coding DNA: TGTGCCAGCAGCCAAGTTACAGCCTACTATGGCTACACCTTG. Translated: CASSQVTAYYGYTL. The chain employs TRBV3-1 and TRBJ1-2; D ambiguous. Trimming pared 1 base from V and 3 bases from J, leaving 9 bases between. This CDR3 comprises 14 residues. Germline V gene data show CDR1 as LGHDT and CDR2 as YNNKEL (reference sequence).

This clonotype came up a few times. The genes are TRBV25-1 and TRBJ2-1; TRBD1 matches at 9 bases. The junction had 9 bases not matched to a gene; V was cut back by 4 bases and J by 2 bases. This CDR3 is 17 amino acids long. Germline CDR1 MGHDK, CDR2 SYGVNS. CDR3 residues: CASSASPGQGTYNEQFF. CDR3 in DNA: TGTGCCAGCAGTGCTTCTCCGGGACAGGGAACCTACAATGAGCAGTTCTTC.

The gene calls are TRBV5-1 and TRBJ2-1, with 9 bases that match TRBD2. CDR1 SGHRS and CDR2 YFSETQ come from the germline V gene. Losses at the gene ends were 0 bases for V and 0 bases for J; bases not matched to a gene: 4. CDR3 length: 17 residues. CDR3 sequence: CASSLVAGEFSYNEQFF. In DNA, the CDR3 is TGCGCCAGCAGCTTGGTAGCGGGAGAATTCTCCTACAATGAGCAGTTCTTC.

This clonotype was found a few times. The chain uses TRBV7-9 and TRBJ2-2; 8 bases align to TRBD1. V lost 11 bases, J lost 1 base, and 6 bases stayed unmatched. The CDR3 extends over 14 amino acids. The V gene's germline CDR1 is SEHNR and CDR2 FQNEAQ (reference sequence). CDR3 amino acids: CAGFGQGNTGELFF. The CDR3, as DNA: TGTGCCGGGTTCGGACAGGGGAACACCGGGGAGCTGTTTTTT.

The chain carries TRBV20-1 and TRBJ2-7; D is undetermined. The CDR3 is 13 residues long. Germline V gives CDR1 DFQATT, CDR2 SNEGSKA (reference sequence). The V and J ends lost 3 bases and 0 bases respectively, with 9 bases between them. The CDR3 DNA is TGCAGTGCTAGGCCCGGCTTCTCCTACGAGCAGTACTTC. It yields the protein CSARPGFSYEQYF.

This clonotype was seen repeatedly, ten times or more. The J gene is TRBJ1-1, the V gene TRBV11-2; no definite D call. The germline V gene has CDR1 SGHAT and CDR2 FQNNGV. The CDR3 runs 13 residues. The V gene lost 0 bases and the J gene lost 1 base, with 3 bases spanning the gap. CDR3 loop: CASSLEPNTEAFF. Written as DNA, the CDR3 is TGTGCCAGCAGCTTAGAGCCGAACACTGAAGCTTTCTTT.

The rearrangement links TRBV6-1 to TRBJ1-2; tentatively, D is TRBD1 (5 bases). Deletions cut 7 bases from V and 8 bases from J, with 23 bases between. This CDR3 comprises 15 residues. Germline V gene data show CDR1 as MNHNS and CDR2 as SASEGT. The DNA of the CDR3 is TGTGCCAGCACTCGAGCTGGGGGAAATTCAGGCGGCTACACCTTC. Translated, it gives CASTRAGGNSGGYTF.

The chain combines TRBV6-2 or TRBV6-3 with TRBJ1-5; a weak D match, TRBD1 (5 bases). V lost 0 bases to trimming and J lost 0 bases, with 15 bases between them. The CDR3 consists of 18 residues. CDR1 is MNHEY and CDR2 is SVGEGT in the germline V gene. In DNA form, the CDR3 reads TGTGCCAGCAGTTACTCCAGCGGCCAGGGCTATAGCAATCAGCCCCAGCATTTT. Translating it yields CASSYSSGQGYSNQPQHF.

The genes are TRBV20-1 and TRBJ2-2; D is undetermined. Germline V CDR1 and CDR2: DFQATT, SNEGSKA (reference sequence). The V gene lost 3 bases and the J gene lost 1 base, with 6 bases spanning the gap. The CDR3 extends over 13 amino acids. The CDR3 DNA reads as TGCAGTGCTAGGAAGGGGAACACCGGGGAGCTGTTTTTT. Its translation: CSARKGNTGELFF.

This clonotype showed up just a few times. The CDR3, as DNA: TGTGCCAGCAGCCAAGATTTGGACACCTCTACCTACGAGCAGTACTTC. Translating gives CASSQDLDTSTYEQYF. The J gene is TRBJ2-7, the V gene TRBV4-2, with D perhaps matching TRBD1 (5 bases). CDR1 is LGHNA, CDR2 YNFKEQ, per germline. Trimming removed 0 bases at V and 2 bases at J, with 14 bases between. This CDR3 has 16 residues.

This clonotype showed up just a few times. The chain couples TRBV6-2 or TRBV6-3 to TRBJ2-5; D might be TRBD1 (5 bases). The V gene lost 6 bases and the J gene lost 3 bases, with 8 bases spanning the gap. The CDR3 sequence is 12 residues long. Germline V gene lookup returns CDR1 MNHEY and CDR2 SVGEGT. CDR3 in amino acids: CASSMTEETQYF. The CDR3, as DNA: TGTGCCAGCAGCATGACAGAAGAGACCCAGTACTTC.

CDR3 bases: TGTGCCAGCAGATCCCAGACAGGAGGCTACACCTTC. Its translation is CASRSQTGGYTF. The chain recombines TRBV6-5 with TRBJ1-2; D perhaps matches TRBD1 (6 bases). The germline gives CDR1 MNHEY, CDR2 SVGAGI. Trimming pared 6 bases from V and 8 bases from J, leaving 13 bases between. The CDR3 spans 12 residues.

This chain links TRBV30 with TRBJ1-2; the match to TRBD1 covers 9 bases. Germline CDR1 reads GTSNPN; CDR2 reads SVGIG (reference sequence). V was pared by 6 bases and J by 4 bases, with 15 bases of the junction left unmatched. The CDR3 length is 16 residues. Here the CDR3 DNA reads TGTGCCTGCCAACCCGGGACAGGGATCTTGGGCTATGGCTACACCTTC. Protein product: CACQPGTGILGYGYTF. The variable domain in full, with the rest retrieved from reference TRBV30 and TRBJ1-2, is SQTIHQWPATLVQPVGSPLSLECTVEGTSNPNLYWYRQAAGRGLQLLFYSVGIGQISSEVPQNLSASRPQDRQFILSSKKLLLSDSGFYLCACQPGTGILGYGYTFGSGTRLTVV.